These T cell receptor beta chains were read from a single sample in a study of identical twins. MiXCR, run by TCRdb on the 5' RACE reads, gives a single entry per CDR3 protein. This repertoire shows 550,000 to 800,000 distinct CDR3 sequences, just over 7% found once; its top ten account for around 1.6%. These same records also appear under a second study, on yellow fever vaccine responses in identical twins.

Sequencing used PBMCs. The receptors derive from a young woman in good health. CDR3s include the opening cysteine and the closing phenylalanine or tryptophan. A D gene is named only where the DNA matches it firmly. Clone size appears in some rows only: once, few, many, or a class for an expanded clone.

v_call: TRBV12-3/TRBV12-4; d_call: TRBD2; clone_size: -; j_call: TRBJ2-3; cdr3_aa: CASSGAGARLISTDTQYF; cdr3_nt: TGTGCCTCGAGTGGAGCGGGGGCCCGACTCATTAGCACAGATACGCAGTATTTT
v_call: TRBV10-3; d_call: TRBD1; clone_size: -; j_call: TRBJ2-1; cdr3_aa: CAISTGQGMTYNEQFF; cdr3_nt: TGTGCCATCAGTACGGGACAGGGGATGACCTACAATGAGCAGTTCTTC
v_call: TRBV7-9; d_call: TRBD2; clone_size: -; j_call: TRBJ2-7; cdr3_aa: CASSIGLAGNEQYF; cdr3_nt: TGTGCCAGCAGCATAGGACTAGCGGGAAACGAGCAGTACTTC
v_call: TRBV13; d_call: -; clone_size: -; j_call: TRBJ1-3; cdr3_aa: CASSSRAVQFSGNTIYF; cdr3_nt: TGTGCCAGCAGCTCCCGGGCAGTCCAATTCTCTGGAAACACCATATATTTT
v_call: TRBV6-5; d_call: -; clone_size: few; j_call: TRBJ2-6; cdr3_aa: CASSYGLSGANVLTF; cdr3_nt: TGTGCCAGCAGTTACGGGCTCTCTGGGGCCAACGTCCTGACTTTC
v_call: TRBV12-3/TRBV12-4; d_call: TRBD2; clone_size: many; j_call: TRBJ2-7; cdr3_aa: CASSPGLAGFYEQYF; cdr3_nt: TGTGCCAGCAGTCCTGGACTAGCGGGCTTCTACGAGCAGTACTTC
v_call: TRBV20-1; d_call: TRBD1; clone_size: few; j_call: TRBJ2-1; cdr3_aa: CSARGQRASSYNEQFF; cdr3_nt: TGCAGTGCTAGGGGACAGCGAGCGAGCTCCTACAATGAGCAGTTCTTC
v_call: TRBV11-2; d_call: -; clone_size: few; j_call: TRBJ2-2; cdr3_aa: CASSSPGQKTGELFF; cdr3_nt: TGTGCCAGCAGCTCCCCGGGACAAAAGACCGGGGAGCTGTTTTTT
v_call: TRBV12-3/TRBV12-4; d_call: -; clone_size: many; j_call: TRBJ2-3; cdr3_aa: CASSNREGVTDTQYF; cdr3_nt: TGTGCCAGCAGTAACAGGGAAGGGGTCACAGATACGCAGTATTTT
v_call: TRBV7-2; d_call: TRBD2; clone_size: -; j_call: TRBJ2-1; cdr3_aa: CASSLAGLAGNEQFF; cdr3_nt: TGTGCCAGCAGCTTAGCTGGACTAGCGGGGAATGAGCAGTTCTTC
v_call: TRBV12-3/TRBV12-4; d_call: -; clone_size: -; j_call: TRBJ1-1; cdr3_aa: CASSSLQGVTEAFF; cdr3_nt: TGTGCCAGCAGTTCTCTTCAGGGAGTCACTGAAGCTTTCTTT
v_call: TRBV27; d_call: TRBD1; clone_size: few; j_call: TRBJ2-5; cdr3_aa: CASSSSRDRGGETQYF; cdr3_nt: TGTGCCAGCAGTTCCTCCCGGGACAGGGGAGGAGAGACCCAGTACTTC
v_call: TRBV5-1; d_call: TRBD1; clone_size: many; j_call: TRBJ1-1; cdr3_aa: CASSFTGVRDTEAFF; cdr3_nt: TGCGCCAGCAGCTTTACAGGGGTCCGGGACACTGAAGCTTTCTTT
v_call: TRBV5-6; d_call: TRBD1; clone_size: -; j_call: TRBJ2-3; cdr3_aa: CASGPGTVRTDTQYF; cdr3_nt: TGTGCCAGCGGCCCCGGGACAGTTCGCACAGATACGCAGTATTTT
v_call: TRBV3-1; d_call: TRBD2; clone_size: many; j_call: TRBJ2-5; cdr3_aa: CASSQEEGGPRETQYF; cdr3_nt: TGTGCCAGCAGCCAAGAGGAGGGAGGGCCCAGGGAGACCCAGTACTTC
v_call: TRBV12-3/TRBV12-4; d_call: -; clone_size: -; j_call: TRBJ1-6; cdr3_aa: CASSPGGRINSPLHF; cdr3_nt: TGTGCCAGCAGTCCCGGCGGACGGATTAATTCACCCCTCCACTTT
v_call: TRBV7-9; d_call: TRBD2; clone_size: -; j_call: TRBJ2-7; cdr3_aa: CASSSVSGEASSYEQYF; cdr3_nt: TGTGCCAGCAGCAGTGTAAGCGGGGAGGCGAGCTCCTACGAGCAGTACTTC
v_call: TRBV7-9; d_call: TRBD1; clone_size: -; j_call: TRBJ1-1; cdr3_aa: CASSSAGGRSTEAFF; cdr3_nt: TGTGCCAGCAGCTCAGCAGGGGGCCGGTCGACTGAAGCTTTCTTT